The entry below gives a single T cell receptor beta chain sequence along with its context. The antigen remains unidentified. The sample originates from a study of blood T cells in healthy people across ages. Through a sample-barcoded 5' primer and a J-beta primer mix, a second PCR was run for 7 to 11 cycles. One entry per CDR3 protein results from TCRdb running MiXCR on the 5' RACE reads. The sample yields hundreds of thousands of distinct CDR3 sequences, around 25% seen once. Study-wide points: PBMCs were not sorted, which prevented a conclusive comparison of naive versus antigen-experienced cells.

The CDR3 has 13 residues. The V gene's germline CDR1 is SEHNR and CDR2 FQNEAQ (reference sequence). V was cut by 5 bases and J by 9 bases, with 11 bases left in between. The data also belong to a second study, concerning T cells of mothers and their children. That report notes: Overlap in related mother-child pairs always slightly exceeded unrelated pairs, never significantly.

V gene TRBV7-9 combines with J gene TRBJ1-6, with a tentative D call TRBD1 (6 bases). The specimen was blood. The TCR comes from a boy younger than 18 in good health. The CDR3 region is CASSNRDSSPLHF. The CDR3 coding sequence is TGTGCCAGCAGCAACAGGGACTCTTCACCCCTCCACTTT.